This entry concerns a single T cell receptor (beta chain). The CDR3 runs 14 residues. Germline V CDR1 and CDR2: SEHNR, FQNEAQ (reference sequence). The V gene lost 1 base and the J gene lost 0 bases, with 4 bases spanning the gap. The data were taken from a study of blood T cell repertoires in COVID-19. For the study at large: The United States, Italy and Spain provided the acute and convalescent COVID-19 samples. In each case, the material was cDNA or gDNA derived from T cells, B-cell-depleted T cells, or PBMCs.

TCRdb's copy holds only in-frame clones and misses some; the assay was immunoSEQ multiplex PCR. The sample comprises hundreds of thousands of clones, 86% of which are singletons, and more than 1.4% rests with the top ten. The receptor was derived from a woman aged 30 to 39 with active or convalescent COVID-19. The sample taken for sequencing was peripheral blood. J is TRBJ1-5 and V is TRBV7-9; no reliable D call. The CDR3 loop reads CASSLGRSNQPQHF. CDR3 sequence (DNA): TGTGCCAGCAGCTTAGGTCGTAGCAATCAGCCCCAGCATTTT.